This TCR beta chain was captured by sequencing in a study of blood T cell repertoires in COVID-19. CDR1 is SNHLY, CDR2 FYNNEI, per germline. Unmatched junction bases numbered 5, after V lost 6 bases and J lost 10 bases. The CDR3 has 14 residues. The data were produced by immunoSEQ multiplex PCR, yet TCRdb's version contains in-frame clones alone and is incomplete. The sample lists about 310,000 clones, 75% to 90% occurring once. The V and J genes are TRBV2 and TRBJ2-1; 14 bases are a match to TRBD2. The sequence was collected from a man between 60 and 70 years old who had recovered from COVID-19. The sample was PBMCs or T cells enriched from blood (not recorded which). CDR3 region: CASRGTSGSDEQFF. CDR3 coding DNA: TGTGCCAGCAGGGGGACTAGCGGGAGTGACGAGCAGTTCTTC.